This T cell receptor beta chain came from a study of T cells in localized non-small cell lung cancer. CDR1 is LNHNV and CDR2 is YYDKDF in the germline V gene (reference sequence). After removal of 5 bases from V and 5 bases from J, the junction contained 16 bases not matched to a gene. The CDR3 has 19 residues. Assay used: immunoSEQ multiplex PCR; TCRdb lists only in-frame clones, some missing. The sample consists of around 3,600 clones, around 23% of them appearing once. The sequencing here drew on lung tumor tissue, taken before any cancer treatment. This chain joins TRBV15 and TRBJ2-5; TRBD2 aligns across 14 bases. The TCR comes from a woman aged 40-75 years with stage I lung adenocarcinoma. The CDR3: CATSSIFRSTSGRGETQYF. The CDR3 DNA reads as TGTGCCACCAGCTCCATATTCCGCTCGACTAGCGGGAGGGGTGAGACCCAGTACTTC.